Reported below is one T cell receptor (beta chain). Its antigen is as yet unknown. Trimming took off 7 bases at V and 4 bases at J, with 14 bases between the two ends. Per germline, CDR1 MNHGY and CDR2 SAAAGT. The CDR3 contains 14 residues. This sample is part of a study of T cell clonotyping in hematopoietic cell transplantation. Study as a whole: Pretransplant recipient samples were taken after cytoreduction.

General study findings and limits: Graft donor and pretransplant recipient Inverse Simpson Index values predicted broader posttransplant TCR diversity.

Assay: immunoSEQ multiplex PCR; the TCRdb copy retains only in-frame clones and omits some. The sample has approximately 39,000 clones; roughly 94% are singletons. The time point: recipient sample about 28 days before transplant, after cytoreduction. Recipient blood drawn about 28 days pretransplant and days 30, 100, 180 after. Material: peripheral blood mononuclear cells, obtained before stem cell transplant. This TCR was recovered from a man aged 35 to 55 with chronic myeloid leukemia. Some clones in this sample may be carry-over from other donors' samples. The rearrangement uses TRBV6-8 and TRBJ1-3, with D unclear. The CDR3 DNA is TGTGCCAGCATCTCTCACGCCGTCGGAAACACCATATATTTT. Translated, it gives CASISHAVGNTIYF.